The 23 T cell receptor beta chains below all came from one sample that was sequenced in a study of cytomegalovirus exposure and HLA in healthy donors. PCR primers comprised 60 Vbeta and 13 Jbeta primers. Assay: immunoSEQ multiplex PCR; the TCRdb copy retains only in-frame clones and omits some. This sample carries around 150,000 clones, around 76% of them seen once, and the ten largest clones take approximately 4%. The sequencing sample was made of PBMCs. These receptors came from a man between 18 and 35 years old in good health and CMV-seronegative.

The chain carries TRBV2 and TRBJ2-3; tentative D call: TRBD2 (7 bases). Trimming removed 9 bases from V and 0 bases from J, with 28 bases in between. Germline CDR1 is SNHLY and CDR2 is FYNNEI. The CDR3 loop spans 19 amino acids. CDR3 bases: TGTGCCAGAGACAGAGGGGGGGCGAACGTCTTTTCTAGCACAGATACGCAGTATTTT. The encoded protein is CARDRGGANVFSSTDTQYF.

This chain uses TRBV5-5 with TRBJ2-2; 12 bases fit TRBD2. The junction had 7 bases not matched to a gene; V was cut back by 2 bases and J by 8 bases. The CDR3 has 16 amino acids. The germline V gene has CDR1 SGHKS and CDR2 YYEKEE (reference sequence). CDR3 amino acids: CASSLRTSGTSGELFF. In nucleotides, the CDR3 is TGTGCCAGCAGCTTACGGACTAGCGGGACTTCTGGGGAGCTGTTTTTT.

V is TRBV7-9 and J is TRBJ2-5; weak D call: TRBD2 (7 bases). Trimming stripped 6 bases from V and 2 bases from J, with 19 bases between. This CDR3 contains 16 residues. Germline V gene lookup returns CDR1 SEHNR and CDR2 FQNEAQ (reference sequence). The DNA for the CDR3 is TGTGCCAGCAGTCCCGGGTGGGGGGGCGTGCAAGAGACCCAGTACTTC. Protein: CASSPGWGGVQETQYF.

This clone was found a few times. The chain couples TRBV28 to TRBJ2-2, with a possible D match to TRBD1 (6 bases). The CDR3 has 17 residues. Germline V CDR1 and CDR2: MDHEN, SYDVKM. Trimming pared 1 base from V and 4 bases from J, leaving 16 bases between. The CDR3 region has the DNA TGTGCCAGCAGTTTATTAGCCAGGGGAGACGGCACCGGGGAGCTGTTTTTT. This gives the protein CASSLLARGDGTGELFF. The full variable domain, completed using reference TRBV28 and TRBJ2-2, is DVKVTQSSRYLVKRTGEKVFLECVQDMDHENMFWYRQDPGLGLRLIYFSYDVKMKEKGDIPEGYSVSREKKERFSLILESASTNQTSMYLCASSLLARGDGTGELFFGEGSRLTVL.

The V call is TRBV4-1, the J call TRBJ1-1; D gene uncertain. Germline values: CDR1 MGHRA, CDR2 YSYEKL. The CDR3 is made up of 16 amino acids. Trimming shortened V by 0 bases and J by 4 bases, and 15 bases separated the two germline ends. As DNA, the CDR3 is TGCGCCAGCAGCCAAGATGTGAACTCTGGGCGCACTGAAGCTTTCTTT. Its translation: CASSQDVNSGRTEAFF.

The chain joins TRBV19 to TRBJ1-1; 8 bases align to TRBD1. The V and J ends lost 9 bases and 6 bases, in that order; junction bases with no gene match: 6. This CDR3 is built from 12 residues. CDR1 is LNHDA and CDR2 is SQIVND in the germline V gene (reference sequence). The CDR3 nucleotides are TGTGCCAGCATGGACAGGGTGGCTGAAGCTTTCTTT. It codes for CASMDRVAEAFF.

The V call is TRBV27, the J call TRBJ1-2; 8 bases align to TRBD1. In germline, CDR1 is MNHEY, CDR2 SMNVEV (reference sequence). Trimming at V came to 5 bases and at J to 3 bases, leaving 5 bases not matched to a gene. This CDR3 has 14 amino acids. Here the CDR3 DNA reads TGTGCCAGCAGTCCTGGACAGGGACACTATGGCTACACCTTC. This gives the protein CASSPGQGHYGYTF.

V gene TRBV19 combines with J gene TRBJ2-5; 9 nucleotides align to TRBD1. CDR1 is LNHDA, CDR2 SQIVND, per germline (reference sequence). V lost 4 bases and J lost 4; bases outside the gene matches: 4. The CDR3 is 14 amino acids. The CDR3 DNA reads TGTGCCAGTAGTAACAGGGGGCAGGTAGAGACCCAGTACTTC. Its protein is CASSNRGQVETQYF.

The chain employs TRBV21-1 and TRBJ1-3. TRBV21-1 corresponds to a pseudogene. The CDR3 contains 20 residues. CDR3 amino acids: CASSKGCRDWPRKRGNTIYF. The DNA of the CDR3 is TGTGCCAGCAGCAAAGGGTGCAGGGACTGGCCCCGGAAAAGAGGAAACACCATATATTTT.

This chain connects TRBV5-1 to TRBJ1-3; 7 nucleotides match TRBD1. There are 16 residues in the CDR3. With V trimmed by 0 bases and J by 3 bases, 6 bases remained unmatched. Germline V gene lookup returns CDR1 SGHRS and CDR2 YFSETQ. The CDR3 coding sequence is TGCGCCAGCAGCTTGGCCTCAGGGGGTAGTGGAAACACCATATATTTT. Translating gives CASSLASGGSGNTIYF.

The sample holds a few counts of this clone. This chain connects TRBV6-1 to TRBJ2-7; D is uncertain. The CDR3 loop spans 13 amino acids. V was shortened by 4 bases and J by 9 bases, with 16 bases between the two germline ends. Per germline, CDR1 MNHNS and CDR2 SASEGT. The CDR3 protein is CASSASDFPGQYF. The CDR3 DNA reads TGTGCCAGCAGTGCCTCTGACTTTCCCGGGCAGTACTTC.

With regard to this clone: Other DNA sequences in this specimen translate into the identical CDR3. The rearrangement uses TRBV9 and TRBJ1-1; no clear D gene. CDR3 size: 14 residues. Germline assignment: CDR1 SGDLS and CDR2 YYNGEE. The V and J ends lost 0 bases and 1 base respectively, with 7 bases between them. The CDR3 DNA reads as TGTGCCAGCAGCGTAGGAGCGGGGAACACTGAAGCTTTCTTT. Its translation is CASSVGAGNTEAFF. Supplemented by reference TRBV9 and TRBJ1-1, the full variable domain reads DSGVTQTPKHLITATGQRVTLRCSPRSGDLSVYWYQQSLDQGLQFLIQYYNGEERAKGNILERFSAQQFPDLHSELNLSSLELGDSALYFCASSVGAGNTEAFFGQGTRLTVV.

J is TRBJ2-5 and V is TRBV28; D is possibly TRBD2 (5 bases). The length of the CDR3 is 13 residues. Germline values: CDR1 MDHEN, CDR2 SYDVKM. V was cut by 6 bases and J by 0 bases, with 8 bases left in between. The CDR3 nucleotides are TGTGCCAGCAGAAATAGCGACCAAGAGACCCAGTACTTC. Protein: CASRNSDQETQYF.

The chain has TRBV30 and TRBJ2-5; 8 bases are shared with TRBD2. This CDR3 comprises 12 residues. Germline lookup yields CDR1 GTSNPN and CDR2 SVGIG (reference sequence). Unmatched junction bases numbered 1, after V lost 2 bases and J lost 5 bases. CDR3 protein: CAWSSGGETQYF. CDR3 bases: TGTGCCTGGAGTTCGGGGGGGGAGACCCAGTACTTC.

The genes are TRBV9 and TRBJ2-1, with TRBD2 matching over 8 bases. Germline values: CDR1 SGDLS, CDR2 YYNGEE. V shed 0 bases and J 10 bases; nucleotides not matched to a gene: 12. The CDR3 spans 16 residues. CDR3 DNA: TGTGCCAGCAGCGTAGCGCTAGCGGGTGATCCGGGGGAGCAGTTCTTC. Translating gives CASSVALAGDPGEQFF.

CDR3 bases: TGTGCCAGCAGTGTTGGCAGGGGCTCCTACGAGCAGTACTTC. As protein: CASSVGRGSYEQYF. The chain has TRBV6-1 and TRBJ2-7; D perhaps matches TRBD1 (6 bases). The CDR3 is made up of 14 amino acids. Germline V gene data show CDR1 as MNHNS and CDR2 as SASEGT. V lost 4 bases to trimming and J lost 0 bases, with 10 bases between them.

The CDR3 coding sequence is TGTGCCTGGAGTGCCGACTTGACAGGGATGGCTGAAGCTTTCTTT. Protein product: CAWSADLTGMAEAFF. The V call is TRBV30, the J call TRBJ1-1; TRBD1 matches 7 bases. The J segment lost 6 bases and the V segment lost 1 base, leaving 11 bases of the junction unmatched. The length of the CDR3 is 15 residues. CDR1 is GTSNPN, CDR2 SVGIG, per germline (reference sequence).

DNA of the CDR3: TGTGCCAGCAGCTTAAGGGGTGTCGAGCAGTACTTC. This sequence encodes CASSLRGVEQYF. The chain links TRBV7-2 to TRBJ2-7, with D possibly TRBD1 on 5 matching bases. CDR3 length: 12 residues. Trimming shortened V by 2 bases and J by 6 bases, and 8 bases separated the two germline ends. Germline V gene lookup returns CDR1 SGHTA and CDR2 FQGNSA. The full variable domain, its missing parts supplied by reference TRBV7-2 and TRBJ2-7, is GAGVSQSPSNKVTEKGKDVELRCDPISGHTALYWYRQSLGQGLEFLIYFQGNSAPDKSGLPSDRFSAERTGGSVSTLTIQRTQQEDSAVYLCASSLRGVEQYFGPGTRLTVT.

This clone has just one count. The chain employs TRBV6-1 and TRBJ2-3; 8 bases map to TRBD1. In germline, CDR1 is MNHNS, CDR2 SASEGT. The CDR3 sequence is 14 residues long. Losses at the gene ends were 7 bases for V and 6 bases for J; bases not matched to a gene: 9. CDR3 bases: TGTGCCAGCACCGAGGACAGGGAGCAGGATACGCAGTATTTT. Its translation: CASTEDREQDTQYF.

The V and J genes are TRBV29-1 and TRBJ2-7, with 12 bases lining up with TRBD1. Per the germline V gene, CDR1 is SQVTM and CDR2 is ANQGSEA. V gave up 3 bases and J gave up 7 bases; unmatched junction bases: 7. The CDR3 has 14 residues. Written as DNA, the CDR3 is TGCAGCGTTGAGATGGGACAGGGGGCGGGAGAGCAGTACTTC. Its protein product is CSVEMGQGAGEQYF.

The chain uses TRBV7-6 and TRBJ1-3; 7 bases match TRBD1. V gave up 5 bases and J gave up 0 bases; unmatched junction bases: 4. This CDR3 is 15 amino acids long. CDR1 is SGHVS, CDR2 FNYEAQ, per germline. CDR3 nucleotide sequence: TGTGCCAGCAGCCAGGACAGGAGCTCTGGAAACACCATATATTTT. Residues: CASSQDRSSGNTIYF.

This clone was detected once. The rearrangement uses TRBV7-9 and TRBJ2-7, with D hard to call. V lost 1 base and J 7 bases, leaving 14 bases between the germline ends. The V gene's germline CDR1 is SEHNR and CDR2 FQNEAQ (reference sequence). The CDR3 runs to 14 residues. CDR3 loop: CASSLVEPRGEQYF. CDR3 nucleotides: TGTGCCAGCAGCTTAGTTGAGCCCCGAGGAGAGCAGTACTTC.

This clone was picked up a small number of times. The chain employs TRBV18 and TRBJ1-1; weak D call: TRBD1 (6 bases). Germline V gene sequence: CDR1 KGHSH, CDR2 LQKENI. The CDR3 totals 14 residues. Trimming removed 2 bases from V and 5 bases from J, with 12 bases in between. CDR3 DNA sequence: TGTGCCAGCTCACCAAGCCCCGGACAGACTGAAGCTTTCTTT. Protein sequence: CASSPSPGQTEAFF.